This TCR beta chain was profiled in a study of blood T cell repertoires in COVID-19 (dated by TCRdb to about 2020). Broadly, across the study: Collaborator samples came from the United States, Italy and Spain and covered acute and convalescent phases of COVID-19. The prospective study material was composed of cDNA or gDNA derived from T cells, B-cell-depleted T cells, or PBMCs. The dataset comprised deeply sampled blood TCRbeta repertoires from subjects exposed to, actively infected with, or recovered from COVID-19. The repertoires were released in a freely available public database intended as a resource for research on the immune response to SARS-CoV-2. The samples were drawn from two sources: the first 160 participants of the ongoing ImmuneRACE study, and 1,000 to 1,500 subjects contributed by 6 global collaborators. The sample metadata nearly always contained a de-identified subject ID, COVID-19 status, age in years and sex. HLA class I and class II types, where available, came from metadata supplied by the sample provider rather than from assay-based typing.

About this clone itself: Its antigen is unknown. No much larger clone exists at a distance of one base, and base qualities are not known.

TCRbeta CDR3 regions were amplified from genomic DNA by means of the immunoSEQ Assay, a bias-controlled multiplex PCR. Concerning the study's data processing: The number of nucleated cells in each sample was estimated by amplification of reference gene primers within the assay. To quantify the absolute abundance of each unique TCRbeta CDR3 rearrangement, sequence reads were collapsed and filtered. Productive Simpson clonality was computed per sample as the square root of Simpson's diversity index over productive rearrangements. As stored in TCRdb, this immuneACCESS dataset retains in-frame rearrangements with V and J assigned. A fraction of the clones does not appear; measured against another copy, unresolved V genes explain less than half of the discrepancy, and the remainder lacks a known reason. Clone size and the V and J calls come from that table; the DNA yielded D and trimming. The sample records 360,000 or so clones, around 91% of which are singletons. The ten largest clonotypes hold approximately 7% of the sample.

Study-level results and caveats: The quantity of clinical and demographic metadata differed by source and by participant and was supplied without curation.

Collaborating institutions collected whole blood in K2EDTA tubes following their own protocols. For TCRbeta analysis, collaborator samples were shipped as frozen whole blood, as isolated PBMCs, or as DNA extracted from either sample type. Source material: peripheral blood. The source is a man aged 18 to 29 with active or convalescent COVID-19.

This receptor has the CDR3 CASSRGGAPYGYTF. The nucleotide sequence reads TGTGCCAGCAGCCGAGGGGGGGCTCCTTATGGCTACACCTTC. This receptor chain uses TRBV5-6 and TRBJ1-2, with a tentative D gene TRBD1 over 6 matching bases. V sheds 4 bases and J sheds 5 bases, leaving 15 bases between their ends. The germline V gene specifies SGHDT as CDR1 and YYEEEE as CDR2. From the cysteine through the phenylalanine, the CDR3 covers 14 amino acids. The only DNA kept is the CDR3, 42 bases in frame from the first base.